The rows below give T cell receptor beta chains drawn from one sample of a study of T-cell memory formation after mild COVID-19. MiXCR, applied by TCRdb to the 5' RACE reads, yields one record per CDR3 protein. The data contain about 280,000 distinct CDR3 sequences, under 8.5% of them singletons. The sample was PBMCs or a T cell subset sorted from them (not recorded which). The source is a man younger than 35 who had mild COVID-19 (a few samples of this study predate the infection). Cell type and time point are not known. CDR3s include the opening cysteine and the closing phenylalanine or tryptophan. Each record gives: D gene, V gene, J gene, clone size, CDR3 protein, CDR3 DNA. The D gene is left open where the match is weak. Size values are once, few and many counts, or a class for expanded clones, and some rows have none.

-	TRBV27	TRBJ2-3	few	CASRLSVSTDTQYF	TGTGCCAGCAGGCTAAGCGTAAGCACAGATACGCAGTATTTT
-	TRBV5-1	TRBJ2-6	few	CASSLEWSSGANVLTF	TGCGCCAGCAGCTTGGAATGGAGCTCTGGGGCCAACGTCCTGACTTTC
-	TRBV7-9	TRBJ2-2	-	CASSSRDSEKSPNTGELFF	TGTGCCAGCAGTTCCCGGGACTCGGAAAAATCCCCGAACACCGGGGAGCTGTTTTTT
-	TRBV20-1	TRBJ1-1	few	CSALRHMNTEAFF	TGCAGTGCCCTCCGGCACATGAACACTGAAGCTTTCTTT
TRBD1	TRBV4-1	TRBJ2-4	few	CASSQESTGVAKNIQYF	TGCGCCAGCAGCCAAGAGAGTACAGGGGTAGCCAAAAACATTCAGTACTTC
-	TRBV3-1	TRBJ1-1	-	CASRQESGVQETFF	TGTGCCAGCAGGCAAGAGTCGGGGGTACAGGAAACTTTCTTT
TRBD2	TRBV6-2/TRBV6-3	TRBJ2-3	many	CASSYVGGATDTQYF	TGTGCCAGCAGTTACGTCGGGGGGGCAACAGATACGCAGTATTTT
-	TRBV20-1	TRBJ2-2	-	CSARDPLRGNTGELFF	TGCAGTGCTAGGGACCCTCTCCGGGGGAACACCGGGGAGCTGTTTTTT
-	TRBV5-1	TRBJ2-6	many	CASSLRAGANVLTF	TGCGCCAGCAGCTTGAGGGCTGGGGCCAACGTCCTGACTTTC
-	TRBV6-6	TRBJ1-2	few	CASRAPGGRVDGYTF	TGTGCCAGCAGAGCCCCTGGGGGGCGGGTCGATGGCTACACCTTC
-	TRBV7-6	TRBJ2-2	many	CASSLVGETGELFF	TGTGCCAGCAGCTTAGTCGGGGAAACCGGGGAGCTGTTTTTT
-	TRBV6-1	TRBJ1-6	-	CASSEVVGRSPLHF	TGTGCCAGCAGTGAAGTGGTGGGAAGGTCACCCCTCCACTTT
-	TRBV5-5	TRBJ1-1	many	CASSQQGHTEAFF	TGTGCCAGCAGCCAACAGGGCCACACTGAAGCTTTCTTT
TRBD2	TRBV7-2	TRBJ2-7	many	CASSRGTRLSEQYF	TGTGCCAGCAGCCGCGGGACTAGGCTTTCCGAGCAGTACTTC
-	TRBV5-1	TRBJ2-7	few	CASSNGKRSSYEQYF	TGCGCCAGCAGCAACGGGAAGCGCAGCTCCTACGAGCAGTACTTC
TRBD1	TRBV4-1	TRBJ1-4	-	CASSHPDRDGKLFF	TGCGCCAGCAGCCACCCGGACAGGGATGGAAAACTGTTTTTT
-	TRBV7-2	TRBJ1-6	-	CASSSTSGRNNSPLHF	TGTGCCAGCAGTTCTACATCCGGACGGAATAATTCACCCCTCCACTTT
TRBD1	TRBV6-5	TRBJ1-1	many	CASSWDRGEAFF	TGTGCCAGCAGTTGGGACAGGGGTGAAGCTTTCTTT
TRBD2	TRBV20-1	TRBJ2-1	-	CSASGGTSGGGQFF	TGCAGTGCTAGCGGCGGGACTAGCGGGGGTGGGCAGTTCTTC
-	TRBV14	TRBJ2-3	few	CASSQGLDRYTDTQYF	TGTGCCAGCAGCCAGGGACTGGACAGGTACACAGATACGCAGTATTTT
-	TRBV7-6	TRBJ2-3	few	CASSLMSTDTQYF	TGTGCCAGCAGCTTAATGAGCACAGATACGCAGTATTTT
-	TRBV7-8	TRBJ2-7	-	CASSSGRLYEQYF	TGTGCCAGCAGCTCGGGACGTTTATACGAGCAGTACTTC
TRBD1	TRBV7-2	TRBJ1-2	many	CASSLTGTAYGYTF	TGTGCCAGCAGCCTAACCGGGACAGCCTATGGCTACACCTTC
-	TRBV7-2	TRBJ2-5	many	CASSLGYRETQYF	TGTGCCAGCAGCTTAGGATACAGAGAGACCCAGTACTTC
-	TRBV12-3/TRBV12-4	TRBJ1-2	-	CASSFGTPQGRYGYTF	TGTGCCAGCAGTTTCGGAACTCCACAGGGCCGCTATGGCTACACCTTC
-	TRBV7-2	TRBJ2-2	many	CASSPPTGELFF	TGTGCCAGCAGCCCCCCCACCGGGGAGCTGTTTTTT
TRBD2	TRBV6-5	TRBJ2-3	few	CASSRTSGATDTQYF	TGTGCCAGCAGTCGGACTAGCGGGGCCACAGATACGCAGTATTTT
-	TRBV4-1	TRBJ2-3	-	CASSQTGFDTDTQYF	TGCGCCAGCAGCCAAACCGGGTTCGACACAGATACGCAGTATTTT
-	TRBV20-1	TRBJ2-7	few	CSASSGGSYEQYF	TGCAGTGCTAGCTCGGGCGGATCCTACGAGCAGTACTTC
-	TRBV5-1	TRBJ2-5	many	CASSPQGGEDETQYF	TGCGCCAGCAGCCCTCAGGGGGGAGAAGACGAGACCCAGTACTTC
-	TRBV18	TRBJ2-2	few	CASSPRRIGANTGELFF	TGTGCCAGCTCACCACGACGAATCGGAGCGAACACCGGGGAGCTGTTTTTT
-	TRBV7-2	TRBJ2-5	many	CASSLRQTETQYF	TGTGCCAGCAGCTTAAGACAGACGGAGACCCAGTACTTC
-	TRBV24-1	TRBJ2-2	-	CATSDWGRGTTGELFF	TGTGCCACCAGTGACTGGGGACGGGGTACCACCGGGGAGCTGTTTTTT
-	TRBV4-1	TRBJ2-2	-	CASSQALSAEELFF	TGCGCCAGCAGCCAAGCGTTGAGCGCGGAGGAGCTGTTTTTT
-	TRBV5-5	TRBJ2-3	many	CASSLDYWGSTDTQYF	TGTGCCAGCAGCTTGGATTATTGGGGGAGCACAGATACGCAGTATTTT
-	TRBV12-3/TRBV12-4	TRBJ1-5	many	CASSSSVAHSNQPQHF	TGTGCCAGCAGTTCGTCGGTGGCCCATAGCAATCAGCCCCAGCATTTT
TRBD2	TRBV7-2	TRBJ2-2	few	CASSKTSGGAGELFF	TGTGCCAGCAGCAAGACTAGCGGGGGGGCCGGGGAGCTGTTTTTT
TRBD1	TRBV27	TRBJ2-2	-	CASSAQGPTGELFF	TGTGCCAGCAGCGCACAGGGGCCCACCGGGGAGCTGTTTTTT
-	TRBV9	TRBJ2-3	few	CASSPGPTDTQYF	TGTGCCAGCAGCCCCGGACCCACAGATACGCAGTATTTT
-	TRBV6-6	TRBJ2-3	few	CASSYAHMQGFDTDTQYF	TGTGCCAGCAGTTACGCTCACATGCAGGGGTTTGACACAGATACGCAGTATTTT
-	TRBV12-3/TRBV12-4	TRBJ2-5	many	CASSFGLGGVGETQYF	TGTGCCAGCAGTTTCGGACTTGGAGGGGTGGGAGAGACCCAGTACTTC
-	TRBV5-1	TRBJ1-1	few	CASSNGQRGTEAFF	TGCGCCAGCAGCAACGGACAGAGGGGAACTGAAGCTTTCTTT
-	TRBV4-3	TRBJ1-1	-	CASSRTHPGKEAFF	TGCGCCAGCAGCCGTACGCACCCAGGGAAGGAAGCTTTCTTT
-	TRBV27	TRBJ2-6	few	CASSWGFSSGANVLTF	TGTGCCAGCAGCTGGGGTTTCTCCTCTGGGGCCAACGTCCTGACTTTC
-	TRBV9	TRBJ1-2	few	CASSAHQEGYTF	TGTGCCAGCAGCGCCCATCAAGAAGGCTACACCTTC
TRBD1	TRBV7-2	TRBJ2-7	-	CASSSWDRGPTEEQYF	TGTGCCAGCAGCTCGTGGGACAGGGGACCTACGGAGGAGCAGTACTTC
-	TRBV7-9	TRBJ1-2	-	CASSLAGPTVYGYTF	TGTGCCAGCAGCTTAGCGGGACCGACTGTCTATGGCTACACCTTC
-	TRBV7-8	TRBJ1-2	many	CASSLIDSYGYTF	TGTGCCAGCAGCTTAATCGACAGCTATGGCTACACCTTC
TRBD2	TRBV6-2/TRBV6-3	TRBJ2-1	few	CASSSMLAGNNEQFF	TGTGCCAGCAGTTCGATGCTAGCGGGGAACAATGAGCAGTTCTTC
TRBD2	TRBV6-5	TRBJ2-1	few	CASSISGGTISYNEQFF	TGTGCCAGCAGCATTAGCGGGGGGACTATCTCCTACAATGAGCAGTTCTTC
TRBD2	TRBV10-3	TRBJ2-3	few	CAIRPGLAGAGDTQYF	TGTGCCATCAGGCCGGGACTAGCGGGGGCCGGGGATACGCAGTATTTT
TRBD2	TRBV5-1	TRBJ2-2	-	CASSLVVSGVAGELFF	TGCGCCAGCAGCTTGGTTGTTAGCGGGGTCGCCGGGGAGCTGTTTTTT
-	TRBV7-3	TRBJ2-1	many	CASSRGGSYNEQFF	TGTGCCAGCAGCCGGGGCGGCTCCTACAATGAGCAGTTCTTC